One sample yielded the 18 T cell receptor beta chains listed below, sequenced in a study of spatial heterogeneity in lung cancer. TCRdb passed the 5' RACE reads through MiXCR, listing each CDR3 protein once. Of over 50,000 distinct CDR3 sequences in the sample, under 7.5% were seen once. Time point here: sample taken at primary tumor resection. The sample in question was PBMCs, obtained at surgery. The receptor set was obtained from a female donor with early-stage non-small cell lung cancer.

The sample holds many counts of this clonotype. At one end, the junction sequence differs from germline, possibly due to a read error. The CDR3 DNA reads as TGTGCTAGCAGCAGGGACGTGCAAGAGACCCAGTACTTC. Its protein is CASSRDVQETQYF. The V call is TRBV7-7, the J call TRBJ2-5; D tentatively reads TRBD1 or TRBD2 (5 bases each). This CDR3 region has 13 residues. The germline V gene encodes CDR1 SSHAT and CDR2 FNYEAQ (reference sequence).

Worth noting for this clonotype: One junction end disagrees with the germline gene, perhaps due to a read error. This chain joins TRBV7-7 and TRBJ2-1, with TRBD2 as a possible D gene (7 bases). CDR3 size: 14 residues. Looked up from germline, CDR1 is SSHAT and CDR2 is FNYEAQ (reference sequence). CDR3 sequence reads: CASSLDGGRTEQFF. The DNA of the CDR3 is TGTGCTAGCAGCTTAGACGGGGGGCGGACTGAGCAGTTCTTC.

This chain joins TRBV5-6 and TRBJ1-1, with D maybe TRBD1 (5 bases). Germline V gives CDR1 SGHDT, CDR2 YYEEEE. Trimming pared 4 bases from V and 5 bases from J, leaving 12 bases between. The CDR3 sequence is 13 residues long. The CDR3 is CASSQTGRTEAFF. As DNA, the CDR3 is TGTGCCAGCAGCCAAACAGGACGGACTGAAGCTTTCTTT.

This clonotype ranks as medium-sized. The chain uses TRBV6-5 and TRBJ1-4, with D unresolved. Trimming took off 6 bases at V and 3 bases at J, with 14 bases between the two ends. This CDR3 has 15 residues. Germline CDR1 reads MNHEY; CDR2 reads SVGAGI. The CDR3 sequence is CASSSMGVANEKLFF. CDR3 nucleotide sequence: TGTGCCAGCAGCTCGATGGGTGTCGCTAATGAAAAACTGTTTTTT.

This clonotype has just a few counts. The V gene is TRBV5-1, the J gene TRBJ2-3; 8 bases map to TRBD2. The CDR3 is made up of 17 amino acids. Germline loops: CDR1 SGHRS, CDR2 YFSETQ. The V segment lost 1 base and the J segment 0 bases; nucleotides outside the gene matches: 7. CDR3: CASSLPSGGLSTDTQYF. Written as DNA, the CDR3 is TGCGCCAGCAGCTTGCCCAGCGGGGGATTAAGCACAGATACGCAGTATTTT.

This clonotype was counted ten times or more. The CDR3 protein is CASSEGLADYNEQFF. The CDR3 DNA sequence: TGTGCCAGCAGTGAAGGCCTAGCTGATTACAATGAGCAGTTCTTC. The chain carries TRBV25-1 and TRBJ2-1; TRBD2 is a possible D gene (5 bases). The CDR3 extends over 15 amino acids. V was shortened by 2 bases and J by 4 bases, with 12 bases between the two germline ends. Germline lookup yields CDR1 MGHDK and CDR2 SYGVNS.

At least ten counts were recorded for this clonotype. CDR3 in amino acids: CASSDGQGREQYV. The CDR3, as DNA: TGTGCCAGCAGTGACGGACAGGGCCGCGAGCAGTACGTC. The V call is TRBV2, the J call TRBJ2-7, with 8 bases matching TRBD1. J was trimmed by 6 bases and V by 3 bases; bases with no gene match: 4. Germline CDR1 is SNHLY and CDR2 is FYNNEI. This CDR3 spans 13 amino acids.

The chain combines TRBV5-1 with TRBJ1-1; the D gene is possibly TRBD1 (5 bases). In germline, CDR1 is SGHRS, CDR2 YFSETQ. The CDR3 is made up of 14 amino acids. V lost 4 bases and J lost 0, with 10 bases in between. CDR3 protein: CASSPREMNTEAFF. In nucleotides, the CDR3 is TGCGCCAGCAGCCCCAGGGAAATGAACACTGAAGCTTTCTTT.

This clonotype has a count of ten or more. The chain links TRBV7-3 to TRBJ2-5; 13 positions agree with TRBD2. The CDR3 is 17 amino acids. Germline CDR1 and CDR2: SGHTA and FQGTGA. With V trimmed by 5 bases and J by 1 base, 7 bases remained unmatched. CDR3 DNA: TGTGCCAGCAGCGGAACTAGCGGGAGGGCCTCCCAAGAGACCCAGTACTTC. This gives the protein CASSGTSGRASQETQYF.

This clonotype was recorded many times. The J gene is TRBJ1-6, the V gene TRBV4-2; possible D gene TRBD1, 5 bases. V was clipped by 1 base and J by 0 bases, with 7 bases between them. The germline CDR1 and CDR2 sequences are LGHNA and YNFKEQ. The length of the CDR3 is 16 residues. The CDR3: CASSQGDSSYNSPLHF. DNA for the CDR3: TGTGCCAGCAGCCAAGGGGACTCCTCCTATAATTCACCCCTCCACTTT.

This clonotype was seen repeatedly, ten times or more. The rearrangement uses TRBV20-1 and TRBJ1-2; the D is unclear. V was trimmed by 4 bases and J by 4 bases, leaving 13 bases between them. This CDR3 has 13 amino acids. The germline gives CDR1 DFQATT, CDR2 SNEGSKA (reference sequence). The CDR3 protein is CSATGPQAYGYTF. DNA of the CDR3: TGCAGTGCTACGGGTCCTCAAGCCTATGGCTACACCTTC.

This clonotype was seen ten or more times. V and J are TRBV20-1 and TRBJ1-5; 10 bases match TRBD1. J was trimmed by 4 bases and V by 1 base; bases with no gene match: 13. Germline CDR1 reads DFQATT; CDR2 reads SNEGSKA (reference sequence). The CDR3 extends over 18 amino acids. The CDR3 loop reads CSARAGDRGAVRNQPQHF. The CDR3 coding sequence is TGCAGTGCTAGAGCTGGGGACAGGGGCGCTGTACGGAATCAGCCCCAGCATTTT.

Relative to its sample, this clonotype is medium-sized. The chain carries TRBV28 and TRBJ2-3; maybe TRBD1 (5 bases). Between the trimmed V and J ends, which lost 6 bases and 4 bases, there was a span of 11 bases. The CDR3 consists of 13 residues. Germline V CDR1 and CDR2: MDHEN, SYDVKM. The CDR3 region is CASSYQGSDTQYF. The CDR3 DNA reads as TGTGCCAGCAGCTATCAGGGTTCAGATACGCAGTATTTT. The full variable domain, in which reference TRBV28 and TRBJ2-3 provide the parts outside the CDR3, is DVKVTQSSRYLVKRTGEKVFLECVQDMDHENMFWYRQDPGLGLRLIYFSYDVKMKEKGDIPEGYSVSREKKERFSLILESASTNQTSMYLCASSYQGSDTQYFGPGTRLTVL.

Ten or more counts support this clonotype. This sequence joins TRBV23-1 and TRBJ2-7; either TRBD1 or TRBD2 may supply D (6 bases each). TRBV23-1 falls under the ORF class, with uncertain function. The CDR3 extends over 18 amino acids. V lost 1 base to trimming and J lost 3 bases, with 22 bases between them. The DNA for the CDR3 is TGCGCCAGCAGTCAATACGGGGGCCCACACGTTTTCCTCTACGAGCAGTACGTC. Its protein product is CASSQYGGPHVFLYEQYV.

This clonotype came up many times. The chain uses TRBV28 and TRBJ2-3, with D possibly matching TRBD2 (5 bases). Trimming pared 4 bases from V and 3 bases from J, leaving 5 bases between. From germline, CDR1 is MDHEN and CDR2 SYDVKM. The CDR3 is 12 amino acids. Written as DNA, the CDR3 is TGTGCCAGCAGTTCGGGGACAGATACGCAGTATTTT. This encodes CASSSGTDTQYF.

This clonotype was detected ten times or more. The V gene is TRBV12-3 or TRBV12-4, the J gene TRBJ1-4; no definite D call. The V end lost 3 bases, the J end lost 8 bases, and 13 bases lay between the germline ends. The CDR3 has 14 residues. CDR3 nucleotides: TGTGCCAGCAGTTTGTCCCGGGCCCAGGAAAAACTGTTTTTT. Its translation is CASSLSRAQEKLFF.

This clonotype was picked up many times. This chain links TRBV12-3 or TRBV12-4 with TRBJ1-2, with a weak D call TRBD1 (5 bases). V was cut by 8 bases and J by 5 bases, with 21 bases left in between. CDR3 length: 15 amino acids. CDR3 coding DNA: TGTGCCAGCCTACCTCACCTGGGGGGTCCTTATGGCTACACCTTC. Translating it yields CASLPHLGGPYGYTF.

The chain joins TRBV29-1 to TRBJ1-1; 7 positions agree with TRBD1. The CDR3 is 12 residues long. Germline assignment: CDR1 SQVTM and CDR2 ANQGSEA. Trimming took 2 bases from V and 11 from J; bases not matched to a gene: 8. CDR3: CSVERGQAGAFF. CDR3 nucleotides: TGCAGCGTTGAAAGGGGGCAGGCTGGGGCTTTCTTT.